Listed here are 30 T cell receptor beta chains from one sample, sequenced in a study of shared clonotypes between healthy human individuals. Assay: immunoSEQ multiplex PCR; the TCRdb copy retains only in-frame clones and omits some. The sample shows 300,000 to 400,000 clones, around four fifths of them seen only once. Sequenced: memory CD4+ T cells sorted from blood. Documented subset: CD45RA-negative fraction. All receptors derive from a man aged 25 to 40 in good health.

This clone was observed a single time. The chain carries TRBV19 and TRBJ2-5; D might be TRBD2 (6 bases). CDR1 LNHDA and CDR2 SQIVND come from the germline V gene (reference sequence). The germline V and J ends were trimmed by 10 bases and 5 bases, with 23 bases remaining between them. There are 15 residues in the CDR3. CDR3 residues: CATTLTDGGKETQYF. The DNA for the CDR3 is TGTGCCACTACCCTGACGGACGGCGGGAAGGAGACCCAGTACTTC.

The V gene is TRBV28, the J gene TRBJ1-5; D is unresolved. Trimming pared 5 bases from V and 6 bases from J, leaving 8 bases between. In germline, CDR1 is MDHEN, CDR2 SYDVKM. This CDR3 is 12 amino acids long. The CDR3 DNA is TGTGCCAGCAGTGGCCTTGGTCAGCCCCAGCATTTT. It encodes CASSGLGQPQHF.

The CDR3 reads CASKEQGQPQHF. The CDR3 DNA reads as TGCGCCAGCAAAGAACAGGGACAGCCCCAGCATTTT. This chain uses TRBV10-2 with TRBJ1-5, with D tentatively TRBD1 (6 bases). The CDR3 runs 12 residues. From germline, CDR1 is WSHSY and CDR2 SAAADI. With 7 bases removed from V and 7 bases from J, the gap between germline ends came to 11 bases.

This clone was observed many times. This sample includes further DNA sequences coding for the same CDR3. This rearrangement joins TRBV27 to TRBJ2-7; no clear D gene. The length of the CDR3 is 13 residues. V was trimmed by 3 bases and J by 0 bases, leaving 6 bases between them. Germline lookup yields CDR1 MNHEY and CDR2 SMNVEV (reference sequence). CDR3 region: CASSLRGSYEQYF. Here the CDR3 DNA reads TGTGCCAGCAGTTTGAGAGGCTCCTACGAGCAGTACTTC.

J is TRBJ2-7 and V is TRBV30, with D possibly matching TRBD2 (7 bases). Looked up from germline, CDR1 is GTSNPN and CDR2 is SVGIG (reference sequence). Trimming removed 5 bases at V and 5 bases at J, with 25 bases between. CDR3 length equals 16 residues. In DNA form, the CDR3 reads TGTGCCTGGGGGGGGGCAGCGGGCCCCACTAGGGACGAGCAGTACTTC. It specifies CAWGGAAGPTRDEQYF.

V is TRBV14 and J is TRBJ2-3, with D hard to call. This CDR3 comprises 14 residues. Trimming stripped 4 bases from V and 3 bases from J, with 11 bases between. Germline V CDR1 and CDR2: SGHDN, FVKESK. The CDR3 coding sequence is TGTGCCAGCAGCCGTTACTGGGGAACAGATACGCAGTATTTT. The encoded protein is CASSRYWGTDTQYF.

The chain joins TRBV5-1 to TRBJ2-5; D ambiguous. Per germline, CDR1 SGHRS and CDR2 YFSETQ. The CDR3 length is 14 residues. Trimming shortened V by 2 bases and J by 1 base, and 9 bases separated the two germline ends. The CDR3 DNA is TGCGCCAGCAGCTTTTGGCCTATCCAAGAGACCCAGTACTTC. This translates into CASSFWPIQETQYF.

In its sample, this clone was seen a few times. This chain links TRBV10-3 with TRBJ2-7; D is unresolved. Germline-derived CDR1 and CDR2 are ENHRY and SYGVKD. The CDR3 sequence is 12 residues long. The V end was cut by 6 bases, the J end by 2 bases, with 8 bases between. The CDR3 region has the DNA TGTGCCATCAGCGGATCCACCTACGAGCAGTACTTC. This gives the protein CAISGSTYEQYF.

The gene calls are TRBV10-2 and TRBJ2-1; 10 nucleotides match TRBD2. The CDR3 spans 16 residues. CDR1 WSHSY and CDR2 SAAADI come from the germline V gene. Trimming removed 4 bases from V and 6 bases from J; junction bases left unmatched: 9. The chain's CDR3 is CASSGRASGSGNEQFF. CDR3 nucleotides: TGCGCCAGCAGTGGAAGGGCTAGCGGGAGTGGCAATGAGCAGTTCTTC.

The chain joins TRBV6-1 to TRBJ1-6, with D possibly TRBD1 on 5 matching bases. This CDR3 contains 12 residues. Germline assignment: CDR1 MNHNS and CDR2 SASEGT. V lost 8 bases and J 10 bases, leaving 12 bases between the germline ends. The CDR3 DNA reads TGTGCCAGCGGCCAGGGCAACTCACCCCTCCACTTT. Its protein is CASGQGNSPLHF.

The chain links TRBV7-9 to TRBJ2-1; perhaps TRBD2 as D (5 bases). This CDR3 has 16 residues. In germline, CDR1 is SEHNR, CDR2 FQNEAQ (reference sequence). V was clipped by 4 bases and J by 0 bases, with 13 bases between them. Here the CDR3 DNA reads TGTGCCAGCAGCTCCTCTTCGGGGTACTCCTACAATGAGCAGTTCTTC. The encoded protein is CASSSSSGYSYNEQFF. Together with reference TRBV7-9 and TRBJ2-1, the CDR3 gives the full variable domain: DTGVSQNPRHKITKRGQNVTFRCDPISEHNRLYWYRQTLGQGPEFLTYFQNEAQLEKSRLLSDRFSAERPKGSFSTLEIQRTEQGDSAMYLCASSSSSGYSYNEQFFGPGTRLTVL.

The J gene is TRBJ2-7, the V gene TRBV5-1; the D is unclear. CDR3 length: 13 residues. Per germline, CDR1 SGHRS and CDR2 YFSETQ. The ends were cut back, 3 bases at V and 2 bases at J, with 9 bases in the middle. The CDR3 protein is CASSSSFPYEQYF. The CDR3 DNA reads as TGCGCCAGCAGCTCTAGTTTTCCCTACGAGCAGTACTTC.

This clone has just a few counts. The V call is TRBV28, the J call TRBJ2-7, with 8 bases aligning to TRBD2. Germline values: CDR1 MDHEN, CDR2 SYDVKM. CDR3 length equals 16 residues. V trimming: 6 bases; J trimming: 2 bases; junction bases outside the gene matches: 12. The DNA of the CDR3 is TGTGCCAGCAGACCCCCGGGACTAGTCATGACCTACGAGCAGTACTTC. Translation: CASRPPGLVMTYEQYF.

The chain links TRBV5-6 to TRBJ2-7; D remains ambiguous. CDR1 is SGHDT, CDR2 YYEEEE, per germline. The CDR3 covers 16 residues. Trimming pared 0 bases from V and 1 base from J, leaving 14 bases between. In DNA form, the CDR3 reads TGTGCCAGCAGCTTGGTTAAGTCAGCTTGGTCCTACGAGCAGTACTTC. As protein: CASSLVKSAWSYEQYF.

The genes are TRBV5-1 and TRBJ2-7; 9 nucleotides line up with TRBD1. J was trimmed by 2 bases and V by 5 bases; bases with no gene match: 5. The CDR3 covers 14 residues. CDR1 SGHRS and CDR2 YFSETQ come from the germline V gene. The CDR3 reads CASSQTGGPYEQYF. The DNA of the CDR3 is TGCGCCAGCAGTCAGACAGGGGGACCCTACGAGCAGTACTTC.

This clone was seen a handful of times. This chain connects TRBV9 to TRBJ2-5, with 7 positions matching TRBD2. This CDR3 has 15 residues. The V gene end was trimmed by 2 bases and the J gene end by 5 bases; junction bases not matched to a gene: 9. Germline CDR1 and CDR2: SGDLS and YYNGEE. In nucleotides, the CDR3 is TGTGCCAGCAGCGTTGGTTTGGGGGGGTTGGAGACCCAGTACTTC. It is translated as CASSVGLGGLETQYF. Full variable domain (remainder filled in from reference TRBV9 and TRBJ2-5): DSGVTQTPKHLITATGQRVTLRCSPRSGDLSVYWYQQSLDQGLQFLIQYYNGEERAKGNILERFSAQQFPDLHSELNLSSLELGDSALYFCASSVGLGGLETQYFGPGTRLLVL.

The J gene is TRBJ2-7, the V gene TRBV7-3; 12 bases map to TRBD2. After removal of 5 bases from V and 3 bases from J, the junction contained 8 bases not matched to a gene. The CDR3 is 16 amino acids. Germline V gene data show CDR1 as SGHTA and CDR2 as FQGTGA. The DNA for the CDR3 is TGTGCCAGCAGCGAATACGGGACTAGCGGGCTCTACGAGCAGTACTTC. Translation: CASSEYGTSGLYEQYF.

V is TRBV5-1 and J is TRBJ1-2; D uncertain. In germline, CDR1 is SGHRS, CDR2 YFSETQ. V was clipped by 4 bases and J by 4 bases, with 17 bases between them. CDR3 length: 15 residues. Here the CDR3 reads CASSPSPGEVYGYTF. CDR3 nucleotide sequence: TGCGCCAGCAGCCCCTCACCCGGGGAAGTCTATGGCTACACCTTC.

The chain employs TRBV5-1 and TRBJ2-7; 7 nucleotides line up with TRBD1. In germline, CDR1 is SGHRS, CDR2 YFSETQ. The CDR3 is 14 residues long. Trimming removed 0 bases from V and 3 bases from J; junction bases left unmatched: 3. DNA for the CDR3: TGCGCCAGCAGCTTGGAGGGACAGTACTACGAGCAGTACTTC. This codes for CASSLEGQYYEQYF.

This clone was seen more than once but under ten times. The chain employs TRBV7-2 and TRBJ1-2; D not certain. From germline, CDR1 is SGHTA and CDR2 FQGNSA. V was trimmed by 8 bases and J by 8 bases, leaving 21 bases between them. The CDR3 has 14 amino acids. The CDR3 spells CASPSAGPKEGYTF. The DNA of the CDR3 is TGTGCCAGCCCCTCAGCAGGCCCCAAGGAGGGCTACACCTTC.

V usage is TRBV11-2 and J usage is TRBJ2-1, with 10 bases matching TRBD2. V lost 0 bases to trimming and J lost 7 bases; unmatched junction nucleotides: 3. Germline V lookup: CDR1 SGHAT, CDR2 FQNNGV. The CDR3 is made up of 15 amino acids. CDR3 sequence (DNA): TGTGCCAGCAGCTTAGATGGGACTAGCGTGAATGAGCAGTTCTTC. Translated, it gives CASSLDGTSVNEQFF.

The chain joins TRBV5-1 to TRBJ1-5; 8 bases fit TRBD1. The CDR3 length is 15 residues. Germline CDR1 and CDR2: SGHRS and YFSETQ. Trimming cost V 5 bases and J 5 bases; bases outside gene matches: 9. CDR3 in DNA: TGCGCCAGCAGTTTTGACGGGACAGGAGATCAGCCCCAGCATTTT. Protein: CASSFDGTGDQPQHF. Based on the CDR3 plus reference TRBV5-1 and TRBJ1-5, the full variable domain is KAGVTQTPRYLIKTRGQQVTLSCSPISGHRSVSWYQQTPGQGLQFLFEYFSETQRNKGNFPGRFSGRQFSNSRSEMNVSTLELGDSALYLCASSFDGTGDQPQHFGDGTRLSIL.

The chain uses TRBV7-9 and TRBJ2-2; 10 positions agree with TRBD1. The CDR3 consists of 14 residues. Trimming at V came to 8 bases and at J to 5 bases, leaving 5 bases not matched to a gene. Germline V gene lookup returns CDR1 SEHNR and CDR2 FQNEAQ (reference sequence). The DNA of the CDR3 is TGTGCCAGCTGGAGACAGGGGGCGACCGGGGAGCTGTTTTTT. Translation: CASWRQGATGELFF.

The V gene is TRBV23-1, the J gene TRBJ2-1; 8 bases align to TRBD2. TRBV23-1 is an ORF, and what it does is uncertain. With 6 bases clipped from V and 7 bases from J, the junction kept 35 bases outside the gene matches. There are 23 residues in the CDR3. The CDR3 loop reads CASRPRQEGAHPSGRVDRNEQFF. CDR3 nucleotide sequence: TGCGCCAGCAGACCGCGACAGGAAGGAGCCCATCCGAGCGGGAGAGTGGATCGGAATGAGCAGTTCTTC.

The chain recombines TRBV16 with TRBJ1-5; D may be TRBD1 (5 bases). Trimming took 6 bases from V and 7 from J, leaving 25 bases between them. The V gene's germline CDR1 is KGHSY and CDR2 FQNENV. CDR3 size: 17 residues. This CDR3 reads CASSAAPGRPAIQPQHF. The CDR3 coding sequence is TGTGCCAGCAGTGCGGCCCCAGGGAGGCCAGCAATCCAGCCCCAGCATTTT.

This clone was found a few times. This rearrangement joins TRBV12-5 to TRBJ1-1, with 8 bases that match TRBD1. V dropped 4 bases and J dropped 5; count of bases not matched to a gene: 6. The CDR3 length is 14 residues. CDR1 LGHNT and CDR2 FRNRAP come from the germline V gene. The CDR3 region has the DNA TGTGCTAGTGGTTCGGGTACAGGGGGAACTGAAGCTTTCTTT. It encodes CASGSGTGGTEAFF.

This chain connects TRBV10-3 to TRBJ2-3, with 9 positions matching TRBD1. The CDR3 runs to 15 residues. Losses at the gene ends were 8 bases for V and 4 bases for J; bases not matched to a gene: 10. The germline gives CDR1 ENHRY, CDR2 SYGVKD. The CDR3 protein is CAIRTAGQGADTQYF. The CDR3 nucleotides read TGTGCCATCCGAACGGCGGGACAGGGTGCAGATACGCAGTATTTT.

The chain carries TRBV7-8 and TRBJ2-2; TRBD2 matches at 12 bases. This CDR3 is 17 amino acids long. Germline CDR1 and CDR2: SGHVS and FQNEAQ. The junction had 4 bases not matched to a gene; V was cut back by 3 bases and J by 2 bases. CDR3 residues: CASSFSSGRANTGELFF. CDR3 coding DNA: TGTGCCAGCAGCTTTTCTAGCGGGAGGGCCAACACCGGGGAGCTGTTTTTT.

This clone was picked up a small number of times. The gene calls are TRBV19 and TRBJ2-1, with 10 nucleotides matching TRBD2. V trimming: 1 base; J trimming: 8 bases; junction bases outside the gene matches: 5. In germline, CDR1 is LNHDA, CDR2 SQIVND (reference sequence). The CDR3 covers 15 residues. CDR3 region: CASSIGLAGAYEQFF. DNA of the CDR3: TGTGCCAGTAGTATAGGGCTAGCGGGAGCGTATGAGCAGTTCTTC.

The genes are TRBV25-1 and TRBJ2-5; a weak D match, TRBD1 (6 bases). CDR1 and CDR2 from the germline V gene are MGHDK and SYGVNS. The CDR3 is made up of 15 amino acids. V was pared by 2 bases and J by 3 bases, with 13 bases between. The CDR3 is CASSEDRRVEETQYF. CDR3 nucleotides: TGTGCCAGCAGTGAAGACAGGAGAGTAGAAGAGACCCAGTACTTC.